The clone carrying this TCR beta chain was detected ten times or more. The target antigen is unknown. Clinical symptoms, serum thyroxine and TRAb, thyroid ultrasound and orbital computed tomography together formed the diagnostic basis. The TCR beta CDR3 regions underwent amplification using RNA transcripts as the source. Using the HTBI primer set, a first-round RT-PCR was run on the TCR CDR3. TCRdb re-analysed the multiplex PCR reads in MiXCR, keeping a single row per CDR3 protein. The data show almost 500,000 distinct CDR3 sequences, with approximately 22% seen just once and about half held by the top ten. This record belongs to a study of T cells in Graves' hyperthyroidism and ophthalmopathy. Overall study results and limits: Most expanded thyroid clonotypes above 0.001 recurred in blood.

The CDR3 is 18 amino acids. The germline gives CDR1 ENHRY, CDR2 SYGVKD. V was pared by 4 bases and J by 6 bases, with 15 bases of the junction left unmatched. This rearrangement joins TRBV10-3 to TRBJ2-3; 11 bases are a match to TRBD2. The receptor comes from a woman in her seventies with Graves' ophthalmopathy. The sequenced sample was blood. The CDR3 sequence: CAISAPGRLAGGSDTQYF. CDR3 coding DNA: TGTGCCATCAGTGCCCCAGGGCGCCTAGCGGGAGGTTCCGATACGCAGTATTTT.